This is a list of T cell receptor beta chains from one sample in a study of Ad26.COV2.S vaccination and SARS-CoV-2 variants. Clones were sequenced by immunoSEQ multiplex PCR, and TCRdb holds only the in-frame ones, with some missing. The data hold 300,000 to 400,000 clones, with around 87% observed a single time. The sample consisted of peripheral blood, taken in a trial of Ad26.COV2.S vaccine versus placebo. The source is a person between 18 and 65 years old who received the Ad26.COV2.S COVID-19 vaccine or a placebo. Both conserved end residues are part of each CDR3. Each record gives: D gene, V gene, CDR3 protein. The D gene is left open where the match is weak.

d_gene: NA; v_gene: TRBV7-2; CDR3aa: CASSLTGSNQPQHF
d_gene: TRBD1; v_gene: TRBV19; CDR3aa: CASSEGQVHQPQHF
d_gene: NA; v_gene: TRBV12-5; CDR3aa: CASGLGQAEAFF
d_gene: NA; v_gene: TRBV2; CDR3aa: CASSGGTSYNEQFF
d_gene: TRBD1; v_gene: TRBV7-6; CDR3aa: CASSHPNRQGNWETQYF
d_gene: NA; v_gene: TRBV19; CDR3aa: CASSNVGSALNQPQHF
d_gene: NA; v_gene: TRBV9; CDR3aa: CASSVAANTDTQYF
d_gene: NA; v_gene: TRBV7-2; CDR3aa: CASRPWGESSYEQYF
d_gene: NA; v_gene: TRBV25-1; CDR3aa: CASSANNYNEQFF
d_gene: NA; v_gene: TRBV6-5; CDR3aa: CASSYSGGELFF
d_gene: NA; v_gene: TRBV19; CDR3aa: CASSIGSSNQPQHF
d_gene: NA; v_gene: TRBV7-9; CDR3aa: CASSLVGKAYGYTF
d_gene: TRBD1; v_gene: TRBV7-9; CDR3aa: CASTPWDSQYEQYF
d_gene: TRBD2; v_gene: TRBV27; CDR3aa: CASSSLAGGPYNEQFF
d_gene: TRBD2; v_gene: TRBV2; CDR3aa: CASGGSGVPSLSYNEQFF
d_gene: NA; v_gene: TRBV7-2; CDR3aa: CASSLESGRYEQFF
d_gene: TRBD1; v_gene: TRBV6-5; CDR3aa: CASSLRETGSNGYTF